This TCR beta chain was sequenced during a study of regulatory T cells in long-lasting Graves disease. Time point: persistent/refractory GD, antithyroid drugs over 5 years with positive TRAb. RNA from PBMCs was the source of the TCR library. Germline V gives CDR1 MDHEN, CDR2 SYDVKM. With 3 bases removed from V and 5 bases from J, the gap between germline ends came to 14 bases. The CDR3 sequence is 14 residues long. This clonotype was observed a handful of times. The authors built TCR beta libraries using iRepertoire HTBI primers and Arm-PCR of CDR3 regions. TCRdb analysed the multiplex PCR reads with MiXCR anew, one entry per CDR3 protein. The data hold hundreds of thousands of distinct CDR3 sequences, with about 20% observed a single time.

The source material was peripheral blood mononuclear cells (PBMCs), sampled when the disease was refractory, from a patient treated with antithyroid drugs. This rearrangement joins TRBV28 to TRBJ2-7; D may be TRBD2 (6 bases). The source is a female donor with Graves disease. DNA for the CDR3: TGTGCCAGCAGTTTGAGGGGCCGGAGGGACGAGCAGTACTTC. This sequence encodes CASSLRGRRDEQYF.